This entry describes one T cell receptor (beta chain). The antigen it recognizes is unknown. There are 15 amino acids in the CDR3, from cysteine to phenylalanine inclusive. No DNA sequence was recorded. CDR1 and CDR2, per the germline V gene, are SGHRS and YFSETQ. The entry originates in a study of T cell clusters in autoimmune cytopenias (dated by TCRdb to the late 2010s). Regarding the research as a whole: A median TRB sequencing depth of 50,000 or so reads per sample was reached, and a median of roughly 2,000 distinct TRB clonotypes per sample was obtained. Peripheral blood TRB and IGH repertoires were sequenced in autoimmune cytopenia patients at active disease and during treatment follow-up, alongside healthy, CLL and autoimmune hepatitis controls. The study aimed to test whether autoimmune cytopenia patients carry a disease-specific immune repertoire signature usable as a blood-based biomarker. For primary cytopenia, fewer than 30 age-matched healthy donors were used as controls, and for secondary cytopenia, roughly 13 age-matched CLL patients were used as controls.

To amplify TRB rearrangements, a touch-down multiplex PCR protocol was run with the TRB-A and TRB-B primer pools combined in a single tube. Illumina adapters and sample indices were added to the amplicons through two consecutive PCR reactions using Phusion HS II polymerase. The amplicons were purified from gel with the NucleoSpin Gel and PCR Clean-up kit, after which the amplicons were quantified by Qubit and checked for quality on an Agilent 2100 Bioanalyzer. Sequencing of the libraries was performed on an Illumina MiSeq with 600-cycle, single-indexed, paired-end runs. Per the authors' processing: MiXCR version 2.1.12 with the default MiXCR reference library was used to align and assemble TRB reads. A clone was defined by each unique CDR3 nucleotide sequence, and analysis was restricted to productive sequences with at least two reads. Alpha-parameterized diversity profiles (alpha 0 to 5), including the Shannon (alpha 1) and Simpson (alpha 2) indices, were computed with an R script to assess repertoire diversity. The tcR package was used to compute combinatorial TRB VJ usage, which was then compared between cohorts by principal component analysis with ade4. TCRbeta CDR3s were clustered with GLIPH on cohort pairs matched by age and read depth, and cluster frequencies were compared by Wilcoxon test. After the reads were reprocessed by TCRdb, one entry was made per CDR3 protein sequence, with no DNA. None of the V and J calls come from the authors' own analysis; TCRdb made them. The table of this sample itemizes roughly 1,400 distinct CDR3 sequences. Around three fifths of the sample is in the top ten clones.

General study outcomes and caveats: Roughly 2.9-fold more exclusive TRB clusters were observed in healthy donors than in active autoimmune hepatitis patients, consistent with an autoimmunity-wide signature. The cluster-lack signature was not observed for secondary cytopenia versus CLL, as the signature was apparently masked by the dominant lymphoma-associated repertoire. GLIPH suggested that primary autoimmune cytopenia patients lacked physiological T cell clusters: more than 40 clusters were exclusive to healthy donors versus about 17 exclusive to patients. TRB repertoire shifts, with less even repertoires observed in secondary cytopenia and CLL, were mostly attributed to lymphoma bias rather than autoimmunity. The T cell clusters were defined only in silico, and the functional role of the clusters still needed to be validated experimentally.

Per sample, approximately 230 ng of peripheral blood genomic DNA, approximately 37,500 genome equivalents, was used for TRB amplification. The roughly 15 chronic lymphocytic leukemia controls were untreated and were free of autoimmune cytopenia, with mean and median ages of roughly 65 and 63 years recorded and roughly 5 of the controls being female. These data were likewise used in another study, on T cell repertoires in aging, cancer and after chemotherapy. The second study reports: The donors fell into six age groups ranging from 30 or younger to 70 or older, and each group had at least three individuals. Paired pre- and post-chemotherapy samples in the hematological group came from chronic lymphocytic leukemia patients treated with fludarabine- or bendamustine-based regimens. The complete dataset included approximately 8.8 million TCR reads. Significantly lower blood TCR diversity and higher clonality were observed in untreated patients with hematological or solid cancers than in age-matched healthy donors. Declining TCR diversity with age in healthy donors was mainly explained by loss of richness; in cancer patients, loss of evenness also contributed. In both cancer cohorts, the median generation probability rose over the chemotherapy interval, which suggests that the repertoire was reconstituted through rebound thymic output. It was noted by the authors that conclusions about immunological memory after chemotherapy cannot be drawn from the repertoire data. Hematological cancer patients had infiltration of lymphoid organs, and this infiltration may itself impair thymic emigration or peripheral T cell expansion. To look at immunoaging and at how T cells reconstitute after chemotherapy, the study profiled TCR beta repertoires in peripheral blood from both healthy donors and cancer patients. A cohort of roughly 220 cancer patients (94 with hematological and approximately 120 with solid cancers) was assembled, and 95 to 100 healthy donors were included as a reference group. MiXCR versions 2.12 and 3.0.5 were used to process TRB sequences. Repertoire metrics included Shannon diversity, evenness, clonality (one minus evenness), and alpha-parameterized diversity profiles from alpha 0 to 5. The IGoR algorithm was used to compute generation probabilities of clones in paired pre- and post-chemotherapy samples.

The chain links TRBV5-1 with TRBJ2-3; no DNA is available, so the TRBD2 call from TCRdb remains unchecked. The sequence came from a human donor with chronic lymphocytic leukemia. The sample consisted of peripheral blood. The CDR3 protein: CASSPSGGLADTQYF.